The sequence of this T cell receptor (beta chain) was determined in a study of blood T cell repertoires in COVID-19. Original processing methods: Researchers report that nucleated cell counts were estimated from reference gene primer amplification. Profiling relied on immunoSEQ multiplex PCR, and the TCRdb table lists in-frame clones only, not all of them. D and trimming come from the DNA, and the V and J calls and clone size come from that table. The data show under 200,000 clones, with about 84% seen just once and roughly 5.7% held by the top ten. Germline loops: CDR1 GTSNPN, CDR2 SVGIG (reference sequence). Trimming took off 0 bases at V and 5 bases at J, with 14 bases between the two ends. There are 15 residues in the CDR3. Participant ages covered roughly 18 to 89 years across 24 US areas. Participants' reported clinical history set cohort assignment.

The J gene is TRBJ1-5, the V gene TRBV30; maybe TRBD1 (6 bases). The sequence came from a woman aged 40 to 50 with acute COVID-19. Sample: PBMCs or T cells enriched from blood (not recorded which). The CDR3 bases are TGTGCCTGGAGTGTACGGGGGGGGCCCCATCAGCCCCAGCATTTT. It is translated as CAWSVRGGPHQPQHF.